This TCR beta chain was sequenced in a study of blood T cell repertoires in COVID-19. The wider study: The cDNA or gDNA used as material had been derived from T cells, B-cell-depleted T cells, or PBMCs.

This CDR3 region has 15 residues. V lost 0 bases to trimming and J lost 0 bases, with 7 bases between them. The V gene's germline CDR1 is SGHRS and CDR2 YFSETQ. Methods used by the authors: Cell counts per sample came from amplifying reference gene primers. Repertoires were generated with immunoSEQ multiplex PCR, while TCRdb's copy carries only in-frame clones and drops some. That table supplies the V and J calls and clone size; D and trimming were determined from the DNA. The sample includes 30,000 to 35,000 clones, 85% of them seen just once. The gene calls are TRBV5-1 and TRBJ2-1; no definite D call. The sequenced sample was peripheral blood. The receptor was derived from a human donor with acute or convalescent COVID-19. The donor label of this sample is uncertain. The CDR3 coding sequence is TGCGCCAGCAGCTTGGAACAGAGCTCCTACAATGAGCAGTTCTTC. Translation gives CASSLEQSSYNEQFF.